Each of the 30 T cell receptor beta chains below was sequenced from the same sample in a study of shared clonotypes between healthy human individuals. The data were produced by immunoSEQ multiplex PCR, yet TCRdb's version contains in-frame clones alone and is incomplete. Seen here are 2 million to 2.5 million clones, about 92% observed once, and the top ten hold about 0.37%. Specimen: naive CD4+ T cells from PBMCs. Subset described: CD45RA+ positively selected. All receptors come from a man between 18 and 35 years old in good health. Some clones in this sample may be carry-over from other donors' samples.

V is TRBV4-2 and J is TRBJ2-3, with D perhaps given as TRBD1 or TRBD2 (5 bases each). The CDR3 length is 14 residues. Germline V gene lookup returns CDR1 LGHNA and CDR2 YNFKEQ. The V and J ends lost 1 base and 5 bases respectively, with 10 bases between them. The CDR3 protein is CASSQGVGVDTQYF. For the CDR3, the DNA is TGTGCCAGCAGCCAAGGGGTGGGGGTAGATACGCAGTATTTT.

The rearrangement links TRBV11-2 to TRBJ2-4; 11 bases fit TRBD2. CDR3 length equals 16 residues. The V gene end was trimmed by 1 base and the J gene end by 4 bases; junction bases not matched to a gene: 3. Germline V gene sequence: CDR1 SGHAT, CDR2 FQNNGV. CDR3 nucleotide sequence: TGTGCCAGCAGCTTAGCCCGGACTAGCGGGAAAAACATTCAGTACTTC. This translates into CASSLARTSGKNIQYF.

This clone was seen once. The rearrangement uses TRBV5-1 and TRBJ1-2; D is unresolved. V lost 0 bases and J lost 6, with 12 bases in between. Germline CDR1 SGHRS, CDR2 YFSETQ. This CDR3 spans 14 amino acids. CDR3 residues: CASSLALHRDGYTF. In nucleotides, the CDR3 is TGCGCCAGCAGCTTGGCCCTACACCGTGATGGCTACACCTTC.

The chain joins TRBV7-9 to TRBJ1-1; the D gene is possibly TRBD1 (5 bases). CDR1 SEHNR and CDR2 FQNEAQ come from the germline V gene (reference sequence). V gave up 5 bases and J gave up 8 bases, with 21 bases separating them. The CDR3 is 15 residues long. CDR3 in DNA: TGTGCCAGCAGCCCCACCGCAGGGACCCTTTTCGAAGCTTTCTTT. This encodes CASSPTAGTLFEAFF.

The J gene is TRBJ2-1, the V gene TRBV11-1; 7 bases match TRBD2. This CDR3 region has 12 residues. Germline CDR1 and CDR2: SGHAT and FQDESV (reference sequence). V shed 3 bases, J shed 15 bases, and the junction held 8 bases outside the gene matches. The CDR3 loop is CASSLATSHRFF. The CDR3 bases are TGTGCCAGCAGCTTGGCGACTAGCCATCGGTTCTTC.

The chain joins TRBV2 to TRBJ2-7, with 9 nucleotides matching TRBD1. CDR1 and CDR2 (germline): SNHLY, FYNNEI. The CDR3 length is 15 residues. J was trimmed by 0 bases and V by 7 bases; bases with no gene match: 7. The DNA of the CDR3 is TGTGCCAGCAATTCGGGGACAGGGAGCTCCTACGAGCAGTACTTC. This gives the protein CASNSGTGSSYEQYF.

This sequence joins TRBV5-1 and TRBJ2-5; 12 positions match TRBD2. The V segment lost 0 bases and the J segment 1 base; nucleotides outside the gene matches: 4. CDR3 length: 17 residues. Germline V CDR1 and CDR2: SGHRS, YFSETQ. CDR3 sequence reads: CASSLVAGLAGQETQYF. The CDR3 DNA reads as TGCGCCAGCAGCTTGGTAGCGGGACTAGCGGGCCAAGAGACCCAGTACTTC. Drawing the rest from reference TRBV5-1 and TRBJ2-5, the complete variable domain is KAGVTQTPRYLIKTRGQQVTLSCSPISGHRSVSWYQQTPGQGLQFLFEYFSETQRNKGNFPGRFSGRQFSNSRSEMNVSTLELGDSALYLCASSLVAGLAGQETQYFGPGTRLLVL.

The chain uses TRBV27 and TRBJ2-1, with D possibly being TRBD2 (6 bases). Germline CDR1 MNHEY, CDR2 SMNVEV (reference sequence). The CDR3 runs 16 residues. V dropped 3 bases and J dropped 9 bases, with 21 bases sitting between them. The CDR3 region has the DNA TGTGCCAGCAGTTTGCCCGGACTAACCCCGACCCCTGAGCAGTTCTTC. Its protein is CASSLPGLTPTPEQFF.

The chain uses TRBV7-3 and TRBJ1-5; 8 bases are a match to TRBD1. J lost 5 bases, V lost 8 bases, and 14 bases had no gene match. CDR1 and CDR2 (germline): SGHTA, FQGTGA. The CDR3 has 16 amino acids. CDR3 amino acids: CASPSPEDRGDQPQHF. The CDR3 coding sequence is TGTGCCAGCCCCTCACCGGAAGACAGGGGAGATCAGCCCCAGCATTTT.

The J gene is TRBJ2-3, the V gene TRBV9; 10 positions agree with TRBD2. CDR1 SGDLS and CDR2 YYNGEE come from the germline V gene. This CDR3 region has 15 residues. The V gene end was trimmed by 4 bases and the J gene end by 1 base; junction bases not matched to a gene: 3. The CDR3 here is CASSYLAGGTDTQYF. In DNA, the CDR3 is TGTGCCAGCAGCTATCTAGCGGGGGGCACAGATACGCAGTATTTT.

The chain links TRBV7-2 to TRBJ2-1; D possibly corresponds to TRBD2 (6 bases). This CDR3 contains 15 residues. Trimming shortened V by 3 bases and J by 9 bases, and 18 bases separated the two germline ends. Germline lookup yields CDR1 SGHTA and CDR2 FQGNSA. CDR3 sequence: CASSLEGTWEAEQFF. The DNA for the CDR3 is TGTGCCAGCAGCTTGGAAGGGACCTGGGAGGCTGAGCAGTTCTTC.

This chain uses TRBV9 with TRBJ2-1; 13 nucleotides line up with TRBD2. J lost 6 bases, V lost 4 bases, and 4 bases had no gene match. Germline loops: CDR1 SGDLS, CDR2 YYNGEE. This CDR3 spans 15 amino acids. The CDR3: CASSSGLAGVNEQFF. The DNA for the CDR3 is TGTGCCAGCAGCAGTGGACTAGCGGGAGTCAATGAGCAGTTCTTC.

J is TRBJ2-4 and V is TRBV28, with no clear D. Trimming pared 8 bases from V and 0 bases from J, leaving 11 bases between. The CDR3 consists of 14 residues. CDR1 is MDHEN, CDR2 SYDVKM, per germline. The CDR3 region is CASGPIIAKNIQYF. CDR3 nucleotide sequence: TGTGCCAGCGGACCGATTATAGCCAAAAACATTCAGTACTTC.

In regard to this clone: Other nucleotide sequences from this sample produce the same CDR3. The chain carries TRBV7-3 and TRBJ2-1, with TRBD2 identical over 12 bases. With 5 bases clipped from V and 7 bases from J, the junction kept 6 bases outside the gene matches. The CDR3 sequence is 15 residues long. The germline gives CDR1 SGHTA, CDR2 FQGTGA. In DNA, the CDR3 is TGTGCCAGCAGCCTCGGACTAGCGGGAAGGAATGAGCAGTTCTTC. It codes for CASSLGLAGRNEQFF.

CDR3 nucleotides: TGTGCCTCTGGGACAGGGGCTATGAACACTGAAGCTTTCTTT. This codes for CASGTGAMNTEAFF. The gene calls are TRBV9 and TRBJ1-1; 10 bases line up with TRBD1. V gave up 10 bases and J gave up 0 bases; unmatched junction bases: 6. The CDR3 is made up of 14 amino acids. CDR1 and CDR2 from the germline V gene are SGDLS and YYNGEE.

As to this clone: Different DNA sequences within this sample yield the same CDR3. The CDR3 loop reads CASSILSGSSYNEQFF. DNA of the CDR3: TGTGCCAGTAGTATCCTTAGCGGGAGCTCCTACAATGAGCAGTTCTTC. This chain connects TRBV19 to TRBJ2-1; 9 bases align to TRBD2. The CDR3 is 16 amino acids. In germline, CDR1 is LNHDA, CDR2 SQIVND (reference sequence). The trim removed 3 bases at V and 0 bases at J, leaving 3 bases unmatched.

V usage is TRBV15 and J usage is TRBJ2-1, with 9 bases aligning to TRBD2. CDR1 is LNHNV and CDR2 is YYDKDF in the germline V gene (reference sequence). The CDR3 consists of 21 residues. Losses at the gene ends were 3 bases for V and 2 bases for J; bases not matched to a gene: 20. CDR3 coding DNA: TGTGCCACCAGCAGTAGTCCCGGGGACAGAGGGACTAGCTGGCCCTACAATGAGCAGTTCTTC. Protein sequence: CATSSSPGDRGTSWPYNEQFF.

Written as DNA, the CDR3 is TGCGCCAGCAGCTTGGACCGGACAGCTAGCACAGATACGCAGTATTTT. Protein: CASSLDRTASTDTQYF. The chain links TRBV5-1 to TRBJ2-3, with D possibly TRBD1 on 6 matching bases. The V end was cut by 0 bases, the J end by 0 bases, with 11 bases between. The CDR3 is 16 amino acids. Looked up from germline, CDR1 is SGHRS and CDR2 is YFSETQ.

The chain couples TRBV29-1 to TRBJ2-5; D assignment may be TRBD1 or TRBD2 (5 bases each). Germline V CDR1 and CDR2: SQVTM, ANQGSEA. V was clipped by 8 bases and J by 5 bases, with 15 bases between them. The CDR3 runs 12 residues. CDR3 protein: CSIHEGSETQYF. The CDR3 DNA sequence: TGCAGCATTCACGAGGGGTCGGAGACCCAGTACTTC.

The chain is built from TRBV5-1 and TRBJ1-2; D is perhaps TRBD1 (5 bases). Germline loops: CDR1 SGHRS, CDR2 YFSETQ. The V gene lost 2 bases and the J gene lost 2 bases, with 13 bases spanning the gap. The CDR3 is 15 residues long. The CDR3 sequence is CASSLRVGGNYGYTF. The CDR3 nucleotides are TGCGCCAGCAGCTTAAGGGTCGGGGGAAACTATGGCTACACCTTC.

Comments on this clone: The same CDR3 arises from other DNA sequences in this sample as well. The genes are TRBV7-9 and TRBJ2-5; D gene ambiguous. The CDR3 totals 11 residues. The germline V and J ends were trimmed by 5 bases and 5 bases, with 6 bases remaining between them. In germline, CDR1 is SEHNR, CDR2 FQNEAQ (reference sequence). The DNA for the CDR3 is TGTGCCAGCAGCCCAGCGGAGACCCAGTACTTC. Amino acids: CASSPAETQYF. Complete variable domain (other parts from reference TRBV7-9 and TRBJ2-5): DTGVSQNPRHKITKRGQNVTFRCDPISEHNRLYWYRQTLGQGPEFLTYFQNEAQLEKSRLLSDRFSAERPKGSFSTLEIQRTEQGDSAMYLCASSPAETQYFGPGTRLLVL.

This sequence joins TRBV5-1 and TRBJ1-1, with D uncertain. V gave up 0 bases and J gave up 0 bases, with 9 bases separating them. Germline V gene sequence: CDR1 SGHRS, CDR2 YFSETQ. This CDR3 has 15 residues. The CDR3 nucleotides read TGCGCCAGCAGCTTGGTTACGGTGGTGAACACTGAAGCTTTCTTT. This sequence encodes CASSLVTVVNTEAFF.

The chain uses TRBV19 and TRBJ2-7, with D possibly being TRBD1 (6 bases). The V end lost 5 bases, the J end lost 5 bases, and 16 bases lay between the germline ends. CDR3 size: 14 residues. Germline V gene data show CDR1 as LNHDA and CDR2 as SQIVND (reference sequence). CDR3 coding DNA: TGTGCCAGTAGTCAAGCCCCGAACAGGGACGAGCAGTACTTC. It translates to CASSQAPNRDEQYF.

The chain is built from TRBV11-2 and TRBJ2-3; D gene unclear. The CDR3 length is 13 residues. From germline, CDR1 is SGHAT and CDR2 FQNNGV. The V gene lost 1 base and the J gene lost 4 bases, with 6 bases spanning the gap. CDR3 bases: TGTGCCAGCAGCTTAGGTTGGTCAGATACGCAGTATTTT. Translating it yields CASSLGWSDTQYF.

The chain has TRBV11-2 and TRBJ2-3, with unresolved D. CDR3 size: 12 residues. From germline, CDR1 is SGHAT and CDR2 FQNNGV. The germline V and J ends were trimmed by 8 bases and 3 bases, with 9 bases remaining between them. CDR3 sequence: CASGFPTDTQYF. CDR3 sequence (DNA): TGTGCCAGCGGGTTTCCGACAGATACGCAGTATTTT. Variable domain in full (rest from reference TRBV11-2 and TRBJ2-3): EAGVAQSPRYKIIEKRQSVAFWCNPISGHATLYWYQQILGQGPKLLIQFQNNGVVDDSQLPKDRFSAERLKGVDSTLKIQPAKLEDSAVYLCASGFPTDTQYFGPGTRLTVL.

The V call is TRBV7-3, the J call TRBJ2-2, with D unclear. The CDR3 is made up of 16 amino acids. Per the germline V gene, CDR1 is SGHTA and CDR2 is FQGTGA. V lost 5 bases and J 1 base, leaving 14 bases between the germline ends. CDR3 bases: TGTGCCAGCAGCCTGATTGACACACGGAACACCGGGGAGCTGTTTTTT. Encoded protein: CASSLIDTRNTGELFF.

The chain links TRBV28 to TRBJ2-4; perhaps TRBD1 as D (6 bases). V lost 6 bases and J 0 bases, leaving 12 bases between the germline ends. The CDR3 runs to 15 residues. The germline V gene encodes CDR1 MDHEN and CDR2 SYDVKM. CDR3 in amino acids: CASSQAGVAKNIQYF. The DNA of the CDR3 is TGTGCCAGCAGCCAAGCAGGGGTAGCCAAAAACATTCAGTACTTC. Drawing the rest from reference TRBV28 and TRBJ2-4, the complete variable domain is DVKVTQSSRYLVKRTGEKVFLECVQDMDHENMFWYRQDPGLGLRLIYFSYDVKMKEKGDIPEGYSVSREKKERFSLILESASTNQTSMYLCASSQAGVAKNIQYFGAGTRLSVL.

The chain links TRBV28 to TRBJ2-3, with 7 bases fitting TRBD2. The germline V gene encodes CDR1 MDHEN and CDR2 SYDVKM. V trimming: 7 bases; J trimming: 4 bases; junction bases outside the gene matches: 14. The CDR3 consists of 16 residues. CDR3 amino acids: CASNSVTREPPDTQYF. Here the CDR3 DNA reads TGTGCCAGCAACTCCGTCACGCGGGAGCCCCCAGATACGCAGTATTTT.

The V and J genes are TRBV19 and TRBJ1-3; D is uncertain. Trimming took 3 bases from V and 5 from J, leaving 17 bases between them. The germline CDR1 and CDR2 sequences are LNHDA and SQIVND (reference sequence). The CDR3 is made up of 16 amino acids. In DNA form, the CDR3 reads TGTGCCAGTAGTATGGGAGGCAGAGTATCGAGAAACACCATATATTTT. It encodes CASSMGGRVSRNTIYF.

The chain combines TRBV5-8 with TRBJ2-1; D unclear. The CDR3 sequence is 12 residues long. The V and J ends lost 0 bases and 9 bases respectively, with 7 bases between them. In germline, CDR1 is SGHTS, CDR2 YDEGEE. The DNA for the CDR3 is TGTGCCAGCAGCTTGGAAGGGTCTGAGCAGTTCTTC. Amino acid sequence: CASSLEGSEQFF.